This is a list of T cell receptor beta chains from one sample in a study of blood T cells in healthy people across ages. TCRdb recomputed calls from the 5' RACE reads with MiXCR, one row per CDR3 protein. The table includes about 1 million distinct CDR3 sequences, roughly 24% detected once. The same specimen was also included in a second study, on T cells of mothers and their children.

Sequenced input: blood. These TCRs come from a girl aged 2 to 10 in good health. The CDR3 runs from the conserved cysteine through the conserved F or W. D genes are given only for firm matches. The listing skips clone size in some rows; elsewhere it reads once, few, many or a size class.

>TRBD2|.|TRBV20-1|TRBJ2-1
TGCAGTGCTAGAGATCTGAGCGGGAGCATCGATGAGCAGTTCTTC
CSARDLSGSIDEQFF
>.|.|TRBV28|TRBJ1-1
TGTGCCAGCAGCCGCCTAGAAGGGCACGGCACTGAAGCTTTCTTT
CASSRLEGHGTEAFF
>TRBD1|few|TRBV5-1|TRBJ2-7
TGCGCCAGCAGCTTGGGAGGGACAGGGGGGCCCTACGAGCAGTACTTC
CASSLGGTGGPYEQYF
>.|few|TRBV29-1|TRBJ2-7
TGCAGCGTTGAAGCCCTAGGGTTTGGGCAGTACTTC
CSVEALGFGQYF
>.|.|TRBV5-1|TRBJ2-1
TGCGCCAGCAGCTTGAATACGGTCTCCTACAATGAGCAGTTCTTC
CASSLNTVSYNEQFF
>.|few|TRBV4-1|TRBJ2-7
TGCGCCAGCAGCCAAGAGTTTGGGACGTACGAGCAGTACTTC
CASSQEFGTYEQYF
>.|once|TRBV5-1|TRBJ2-2
TGCGCCAGCAGCCATGGCGCGACTTCGAACACCGGGGAGCTGTTTTTT
CASSHGATSNTGELFF
>.|many|TRBV29-1|TRBJ1-1
TGCAGCGTGGGTACTGAAGCTTTCTTT
CSVGTEAFF
>TRBD1|few|TRBV7-9|TRBJ2-5
TGTGCCAGCAGCGCACAGGGGTGGGAGACCCAGTACTTC
CASSAQGWETQYF
>.|.|TRBV4-3|TRBJ2-5
TGCGCCAGCAGCCAACAGCAGCCGGGGACCCAGTACTTC
CASSQQQPGTQYF
>.|.|TRBV6-6|TRBJ1-1
TGTGCCAGCAGTTACTCGATTCAGGGTAGCACTGAAGCTTTCTTT
CASSYSIQGSTEAFF
>TRBD2|.|TRBV7-9|TRBJ2-5
TGTGCCAGCAGCTTTAGCGGGGGGAAGGAAGAGACCCAGTACTTC
CASSFSGGKEETQYF
>.|.|TRBV7-3|TRBJ2-2
TGTGCCAGCAGCTCGGGACCTCTAGCCGGGGAGCTGTTTTTT
CASSSGPLAGELFF
>.|.|TRBV5-1|TRBJ1-1
TGCGCCAGCAGCTTGAGTGGGGCGGCGAACACTGAAGCTTTCTTT
CASSLSGAANTEAFF
>TRBD1|few|TRBV7-9|TRBJ1-4
TGTGCCAGTAGCCCCAAACGGACAGGGAATGAAAAACTGTTTTTT
CASSPKRTGNEKLFF
>.|.|TRBV12-3/TRBV12-4|TRBJ1-1
TGTGCCAGCAGTTTTCTAGACCCTGGGACTGAAGCTTTCTTT
CASSFLDPGTEAFF
>.|few|TRBV5-5|TRBJ1-2
TGTGCCAGCAGGAATGATAGCTATGGCTACACCTTC
CASRNDSYGYTF
>.|few|TRBV7-2|TRBJ2-1
TGTGCCAGCAGAAGCGGACCCGACAATGAGCAGTTCTTC
CASRSGPDNEQFF
>TRBD1|few|TRBV7-2|TRBJ1-4
TGTGCCAGCAGCACGCAGGGGGCGGCTAATGAAAAACTGTTTTTT
CASSTQGAANEKLFF
>TRBD2|few|TRBV7-2|TRBJ2-4
TGTGCCAGCAGCTTTAGCGGGAGTTTAGGTTTGGACTTC
CASSFSGSLGLDF
>TRBD2|.|TRBV28|TRBJ2-7
TGTGCCAGCAGTTTTGACGGGAGGACCTACGAGCAATACTTC
CASSFDGRTYEQYF
>TRBD2|few|TRBV20-1|TRBJ2-3
TGCAGTGCTAGAGGTCTTGGAGGGGAGGGCCCAGATACGCAGTATTTT
CSARGLGGEGPDTQYF
>.|.|TRBV12-3/TRBV12-4|TRBJ2-5
TGTGCCAGCAGTTTTAACCTCCGGGAGACCCAGTACTTC
CASSFNLRETQYF
>.|.|TRBV3-1|TRBJ2-1
TGTGCCAGCAGCTACAGCGGGTTGGCCTACAATGAGCAGTTCTTC
CASSYSGLAYNEQFF
>TRBD2|.|TRBV29-1|TRBJ2-1
TGCAGCGTCAGGAGCGGGGACAATGAGCAGTTCTTC
CSVRSGDNEQFF